This T cell receptor beta chain was identified in a study of glioma-infiltrating T cells after dendritic cell vaccination. This CDR3 contains 15 residues. Trimming took 3 bases from V and 1 from J, leaving 12 bases between them. Germline V CDR1 and CDR2: MDHEN, SYDVKM. The immunoSEQ assay amplified TCRB CDR3 from up to roughly 2 ug DNA. Produced via immunoSEQ multiplex PCR; TCRdb's table is partial and in-frame only. The sample includes around 97,000 clones, 81% seen only once; the top ten take approximately 12%. The receptor was derived from a human donor with glioblastoma. This sequence joins TRBV28 and TRBJ1-1; D is unclear. The sequencing here drew on blood, taken before dendritic cell vaccination. The CDR3 DNA sequence: TGTGCCAGCAGTTTGCCCCAGTATGCGAACACTGAAGCTTTCTTT. As protein: CASSLPQYANTEAFF. Combining the CDR3 with reference TRBV28 and TRBJ1-1 gives the whole variable domain DVKVTQSSRYLVKRTGEKVFLECVQDMDHENMFWYRQDPGLGLRLIYFSYDVKMKEKGDIPEGYSVSREKKERFSLILESASTNQTSMYLCASSLPQYANTEAFFGQGTRLTVV.